Below are 19 T cell receptor beta chains sequenced from a single sample in a study of CD8 T cells in ankylosing spondylitis. MiXCR was run by TCRdb on the 5' RACE reads, yielding one entry per CDR3 protein. The table includes 200,000 to 250,000 distinct CDR3 sequences, more than 9% detected once. The source material was blood, either unsorted or a sorted T cell fraction (not recorded which). Receptors originate from a male donor with ankylosing spondylitis or in good health (not recorded which).

This clonotype was counted many times. The rearrangement uses TRBV6-1 and TRBJ2-2, with 11 bases fitting TRBD2. The CDR3 sequence is 16 residues long. J was trimmed by 3 bases and V by 6 bases; bases with no gene match: 6. CDR1 MNHNS and CDR2 SASEGT come from the germline V gene. The CDR3, as DNA: TGTGCCAGCAGCCATACTAGCGGGGGACACACCGGGGAGCTGTTTTTT. Amino acids: CASSHTSGGHTGELFF.

This clonotype occurred many times. This chain links TRBV29-1 with TRBJ2-3; D not certain. The CDR3 consists of 11 residues. Trimming shortened V by 5 bases and J by 2 bases, and 5 bases separated the two germline ends. Per the germline V gene, CDR1 is SQVTM and CDR2 is ANQGSEA. For the CDR3, the DNA is TGCAGCGTTCAGGACACAGATACGCAGTATTTT. The encoded protein is CSVQDTDTQYF.

The rearrangement joins TRBV12-3 or TRBV12-4 to TRBJ2-3, with 9 nucleotides matching TRBD2. The J segment lost 6 bases and the V segment lost 3 bases, leaving 7 bases of the junction unmatched. This CDR3 contains 15 residues. CDR3: CASSFWRGGQDTQYF. DNA of the CDR3: TGTGCCAGCAGTTTTTGGCGGGGGGGCCAGGATACGCAGTATTTT.

This clonotype was seen only a few times. The rearrangement joins TRBV14 to TRBJ1-3; TRBD1 matches 8 bases. The CDR3 totals 15 residues. The germline V gene has CDR1 SGHDN and CDR2 FVKESK. Trimming took 4 bases from V and 6 from J; bases not matched to a gene: 8. The CDR3 DNA reads TGTGCCAGCAGCCCAGGGGGCGCGGGTTCAAACACCATATATTTT. It codes for CASSPGGAGSNTIYF.

This clonotype was recorded many times. The chain combines TRBV7-3 with TRBJ2-1, with D hard to call. The germline gives CDR1 SGHTA, CDR2 FQGTGA. The CDR3 length is 16 residues. The V end lost 0 bases, the J end lost 7 bases, and 16 bases lay between the germline ends. CDR3 nucleotide sequence: TGTGCCAGCAGCTTAACCTCCCAGACTCTGAGGAATGAGCAGTTCTTC. Protein product: CASSLTSQTLRNEQFF.

The chain couples TRBV5-1 to TRBJ2-3; 13 positions match TRBD2. From germline, CDR1 is SGHRS and CDR2 YFSETQ. This CDR3 is built from 16 residues. V dropped 4 bases and J dropped 4; count of bases not matched to a gene: 6. In DNA form, the CDR3 reads TGCGCCAGCAGCATCACTAGCGGGGGGGCGTCAGATACGCAGTATTTT. Translating it yields CASSITSGGASDTQYF.

This clonotype was counted at least ten times. The chain employs TRBV7-2 and TRBJ1-2; no clear D gene. This CDR3 spans 13 amino acids. Germline V gene data show CDR1 as SGHTA and CDR2 as FQGNSA. Trimming left V 1 base short and J 9 bases short, with 12 bases between. The CDR3 is CASSLDMFQSYTF. CDR3 bases: TGTGCCAGCAGCTTAGACATGTTCCAGAGCTACACCTTC.

V is TRBV7-6 and J is TRBJ2-2; 7 nucleotides agree with TRBD2. This CDR3 spans 17 amino acids. Unmatched junction bases numbered 13, after V lost 5 bases and J lost 4 bases. Germline lookup yields CDR1 SGHVS and CDR2 FNYEAQ. CDR3 loop: CASSPPFWGGTTGELFF. The CDR3 nucleotides read TGTGCCAGCAGCCCGCCCTTTTGGGGGGGGACCACCGGGGAGCTGTTTTTT.

This clonotype appeared many times. The genes are TRBV20-1 and TRBJ2-7; tentative D call: TRBD2 (7 bases). The V gene lost 5 bases and the J gene lost 2 bases, with 16 bases spanning the gap. From germline, CDR1 is DFQATT and CDR2 SNEGSKA (reference sequence). The CDR3 totals 14 residues. This CDR3 is CSAPAGALPYEQYF. The CDR3 DNA reads TGCAGTGCTCCCGCGGGGGCCCTTCCCTACGAGCAGTACTTC.

This clonotype was detected only a few times. The genes are TRBV6-2 or TRBV6-3 and TRBJ1-2; no definite D call. The CDR3 sequence is 13 residues long. Germline loops: CDR1 MNHEY, CDR2 SVGEGT. The germline V and J ends were trimmed by 6 bases and 5 bases, with 13 bases remaining between them. The CDR3 DNA reads TGTGCCAGCAGCCCCAAAATGGGGTATGGCTACACCTTC. Amino acids: CASSPKMGYGYTF.

In its sample, this clonotype was seen many times. V and J are TRBV27 and TRBJ2-1, with 9 bases matching TRBD2. Per germline, CDR1 MNHEY and CDR2 SMNVEV (reference sequence). The CDR3 extends over 16 amino acids. V shed 5 bases, J shed 4 bases, and the junction held 9 bases outside the gene matches. The CDR3 reads CASSPQRAGGYNEQFF. CDR3 DNA sequence: TGTGCCAGCAGTCCGCAGAGAGCGGGGGGATACAATGAGCAGTTCTTC.

This clonotype was detected ten times or more. The rearrangement joins TRBV2 to TRBJ2-3, with 7 nucleotides matching TRBD1. The CDR3 totals 13 residues. With 6 bases clipped from V and 9 bases from J, the junction kept 9 bases outside the gene matches. From germline, CDR1 is SNHLY and CDR2 FYNNEI. The CDR3 protein is CASSLVDRETQYF. CDR3 coding DNA: TGTGCCAGCAGCCTCGTCGACAGGGAGACGCAGTATTTT.

This clonotype appeared a single time. The chain links TRBV20-1 to TRBJ2-5, with TRBD2 matching over 10 bases. The length of the CDR3 is 20 residues. CDR1 and CDR2 (germline): DFQATT, SNEGSKA (reference sequence). V was clipped by 2 bases and J by 3 bases; unmatched bases: 21. Written as DNA, the CDR3 is TGCAGTGCTAGATCAAGTAGCGGGGGGCAAAATACAAAGCCTAAAGAGACCCAGTACTTC. Its protein product is CSARSSSGGQNTKPKETQYF.

The chain combines TRBV7-9 with TRBJ2-1; tentative D call: TRBD2 (7 bases). The V gene lost 5 bases and the J gene lost 2 bases, with 16 bases spanning the gap. CDR1 is SEHNR, CDR2 FQNEAQ, per germline (reference sequence). The CDR3 contains 16 residues. The CDR3 is CASSPIGGGTYNEQFF. The CDR3 nucleotides read TGTGCCAGCAGCCCGATAGGGGGGGGTACCTACAATGAGCAGTTCTTC.

This rearrangement joins TRBV5-1 to TRBJ2-3, with D maybe TRBD1 (5 bases). The V and J ends lost 3 bases and 0 bases respectively, with 11 bases between them. Looked up from germline, CDR1 is SGHRS and CDR2 is YFSETQ. The CDR3 spans 15 residues. The CDR3 DNA reads as TGCGCCAGCAGCTATGACAGACCTAGCACAGATACGCAGTATTTT. Translation gives CASSYDRPSTDTQYF.

V usage is TRBV29-1 and J usage is TRBJ1-5; D is uncertain. V lost 4 bases and J 3 bases, leaving 7 bases between the germline ends. The CDR3 sequence is 12 residues long. Germline CDR1 SQVTM, CDR2 ANQGSEA. CDR3 DNA: TGCAGCGTTGGACTGGTCAATCAGCCCCAGCATTTT. Translated: CSVGLVNQPQHF.

This chain links TRBV20-1 with TRBJ2-1, with TRBD1 identical over 7 bases. V lost 5 bases to trimming and J lost 3 bases; unmatched junction nucleotides: 7. This CDR3 region has 14 residues. Germline V lookup: CDR1 DFQATT, CDR2 SNEGSKA (reference sequence). The CDR3 reads CSAETGEGYNEQFF. Here the CDR3 DNA reads TGCAGTGCTGAAACAGGGGAAGGCTACAATGAGCAGTTCTTC.

This chain links TRBV2 with TRBJ2-7; 7 nucleotides line up with TRBD1. CDR1 and CDR2 (germline): SNHLY, FYNNEI. After removal of 2 bases from V and 5 bases from J, the junction contained 3 bases not matched to a gene. The CDR3 spans 13 residues. This CDR3 is CASSENRGNEQYF. The CDR3 bases are TGTGCCAGCAGTGAAAACAGGGGTAACGAGCAGTACTTC.

In this sample, this clonotype turned up many times. The rearrangement uses TRBV7-2 and TRBJ2-3; D assignment may be TRBD1 or TRBD2 (5 bases each). Germline V CDR1 and CDR2: SGHTA, FQGNSA. This CDR3 comprises 14 residues. The V end lost 1 base, the J end lost 0 bases, and 5 bases lay between the germline ends. DNA of the CDR3: TGTGCCAGCAGCTTAGGGGACAGCACAGATACGCAGTATTTT. Translating it yields CASSLGDSTDTQYF.